Reported below is one T cell receptor beta chain. Its antigen is undetermined. Construction of the TCRbeta library involved unique molecular identifiers. TCRdb passed the PCR reads through MiXCR, listing each CDR3 protein once. The repertoire holds hundreds of thousands of distinct CDR3 sequences, with 15% to 20% as singletons. This record comes from a study of T-cell reconstitution after alpha-beta-depleted transplantation in children. General study results and limits: It was newly produced T cells that mostly accounted for T-cell counts and diversity one year after transplant. Where some patients showed high TCRbeta diversity at day 60, it came from recipient T cells and thymic progenitors that had survived.

This TCR came from a male patient aged 10 to 17 who had a stem cell transplant for acute lymphoblastic leukemia, so the T cells may come from the graft donor. The sequencing used PBMCs, mostly from graft donor cells, collected 360 days after TCRalphabeta/CD19-depleted stem cell transplant.

In nucleotides, the CDR3 is TGTGCCAGCAGCTTAACGTCAATCTCTGGGGCCAACGTCCTGACTTTC. Residues: CASSLTSISGANVLTF. The gene calls are TRBV7-3 and TRBJ2-6; D is unclear. The length of the CDR3 is 16 residues. Looked up from germline, CDR1 is SGHTA and CDR2 is FQGTGA. Trimming shortened V by 0 bases and J by 0 bases, and 6 bases separated the two germline ends. Variable domain in full (rest from reference TRBV7-3 and TRBJ2-6): GAGVSQTPSNKVTEKGKYVELRCDPISGHTALYWYRQSLGQGPEFLIYFQGTGAADDSGLPNDRFFAVRPEGSVSTLKIQRTERGDSAVYLCASSLTSISGANVLTFGAGSRLTVL.